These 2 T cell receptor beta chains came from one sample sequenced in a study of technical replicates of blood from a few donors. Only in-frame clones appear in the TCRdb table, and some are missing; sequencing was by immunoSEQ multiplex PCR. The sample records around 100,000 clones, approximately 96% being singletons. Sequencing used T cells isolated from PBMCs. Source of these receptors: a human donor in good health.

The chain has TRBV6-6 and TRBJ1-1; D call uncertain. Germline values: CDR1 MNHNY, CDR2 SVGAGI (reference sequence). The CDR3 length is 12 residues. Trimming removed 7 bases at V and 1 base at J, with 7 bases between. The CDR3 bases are TGTGCCAGCATCCATCAGAACACTGAAGCTTTCTTT. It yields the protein CASIHQNTEAFF.

DNA for the CDR3: TGTGCCAGCAGCCAAGTAGGGGACTTCTACGAGCAGTACTTC. Translated, it gives CASSQVGDFYEQYF. The chain combines TRBV4-2 with TRBJ2-7, with a tentative D call TRBD2 (6 bases). The CDR3 extends over 14 amino acids. Germline V gene sequence: CDR1 LGHNA, CDR2 YNFKEQ. The V and J ends lost 1 base and 3 bases respectively, with 10 bases between them.